This TCR beta chain was sequenced for a study of blood T cell repertoires in COVID-19. The wider study: Both acute and convalescent COVID-19 samples were obtained from the United States, Italy and Spain. T cells, B-cell-depleted T cells, or PBMCs provided the cDNA or gDNA that served as material.

During active infection, Seattle patients enrolled and were then monitored through disease. The CDR3 has 19 amino acids. V was pared by 6 bases and J by 0 bases, with 24 bases between. The germline V gene has CDR1 LNHDA and CDR2 SQIVND (reference sequence). Assay: immunoSEQ multiplex PCR; the TCRdb copy retains only in-frame clones and omits some. The sample shows 450,000 or so clones, about 91% of them seen only once. The sequence was collected from a woman aged 40 to 50 with COVID-19, enrolled during active disease. The chain recombines TRBV19 with TRBJ2-4, with D perhaps matching TRBD2 (6 bases). The sequenced material came from peripheral blood. CDR3 nucleotide sequence: TGTGCCAGTAGCACCTACGGAGGGACCCAACCCCTAGCCAAAAACATTCAGTACTTC. Its protein is CASSTYGGTQPLAKNIQYF. The full variable domain, rest sourced from reference TRBV19 and TRBJ2-4, is DGGITQSPKYLFRKEGQNVTLSCEQNLNHDAMYWYRQDPGQGLRLIYYSQIVNDFQKGDIAEGYSVSREKKESFPLTVTSAQKNPTAFYLCASSTYGGTQPLAKNIQYFGAGTRLSVL.